The following is a T cell receptor (beta chain) sequence with its context. Its antigen is unknown. The CDR3 is 14 residues long. In germline, CDR1 is SEHNR, CDR2 FQNEAQ (reference sequence). V lost 5 bases, J lost 8 bases, and 7 bases stayed unmatched. This sample was included in a study of response to subunit inactivated influenza vaccine. Broader study findings: Authors suggested each seasonal flu vaccination may recruit only limited numbers of new T cells.

TCRdb re-analysed the RT-PCR reads in MiXCR, keeping a single row per CDR3 protein. The data contain more than 700,000 distinct CDR3 sequences, about 20% of them singletons. Specimen: PBMCs from blood, collected more than 4 days after vaccination. The chain joins TRBV7-9 to TRBJ2-1; 9 nucleotides line up with TRBD1. The origin of this receptor is a man between 45 and 60 years old who received an inactivated influenza vaccine. The CDR3 protein is CASSVRDRVDEQFF. In DNA form, the CDR3 reads TGTGCCAGCAGCGTCCGGGACAGGGTGGATGAGCAGTTCTTC.